These 12 T cell receptor beta chains share one sample of origin, sequenced in a study of blood T cell repertoires in COVID-19. Measured with immunoSEQ multiplex PCR; TCRdb has only the in-frame clones, and not every one. Of about 59,000 clones listed, about 78% are singletons. The sequenced sample consisted of peripheral blood. The receptors derive from an older man with acute or convalescent COVID-19.

The V call is TRBV7-9, the J call TRBJ2-5, with 9 positions matching TRBD2. In germline, CDR1 is SEHNR, CDR2 FQNEAQ (reference sequence). V lost 1 base and J lost 7; bases outside the gene matches: 4. The CDR3 extends over 14 amino acids. The CDR3 region is CASSLELAGSTQYF. The CDR3 nucleotides read TGTGCCAGCAGCTTAGAGCTAGCGGGATCGACCCAGTACTTC.

The chain joins TRBV5-1 to TRBJ2-3; 8 positions agree with TRBD2. Unmatched junction bases numbered 2, after V lost 2 bases and J lost 0 bases. CDR3 length: 15 amino acids. Germline-derived CDR1 and CDR2 are SGHRS and YFSETQ. The CDR3 coding sequence is TGCGCCAGCAGCTTACGGGAGGGGAGCACAGATACGCAGTATTTT. Protein: CASSLREGSTDTQYF.

This clone has a single count. The V gene is TRBV5-4, the J gene TRBJ2-5, with 13 bases that match TRBD2. Germline CDR1 SGHNT, CDR2 YYREEE (reference sequence). This CDR3 has 17 amino acids. The V gene end was trimmed by 4 bases and the J gene end by 9 bases; junction bases not matched to a gene: 15. The CDR3 coding sequence is TGTGCCAGCAGCCCTGGGACTAGCGGGGAACCCAAGAGACCCCAGTACTTC. Residues: CASSPGTSGEPKRPQYF. The full variable domain, with the rest looked up from reference TRBV5-4 and TRBJ2-5, is ETGVTQSPTHLIKTRGQQVTLRCSSQSGHNTVSWYQQALGQGPQFIFQYYREEENGRGNFPPRFSGLQFPNYSSELNVNALELDDSALYLCASSPGTSGEPKRPQYFGPGTRLLVL.

This clone was seen only a few times. The V and J genes are TRBV28 and TRBJ2-6; no clear D. CDR3 length: 13 amino acids. V gave up 7 bases and J gave up 1 base, with 5 bases separating them. Germline V gene sequence: CDR1 MDHEN, CDR2 SYDVKM. The CDR3 region is CASTISGANVLTF. The CDR3 DNA sequence: TGTGCCAGCACTATATCTGGGGCCAACGTCCTGACTTTC. Combining the CDR3 with reference TRBV28 and TRBJ2-6 gives the whole variable domain DVKVTQSSRYLVKRTGEKVFLECVQDMDHENMFWYRQDPGLGLRLIYFSYDVKMKEKGDIPEGYSVSREKKERFSLILESASTNQTSMYLCASTISGANVLTFGAGSRLTVL.

The gene calls are TRBV5-1 and TRBJ1-4; maybe TRBD1 (5 bases). Germline V lookup: CDR1 SGHRS, CDR2 YFSETQ. Trimming pared 2 bases from V and 8 bases from J, leaving 13 bases between. CDR3 length: 14 amino acids. Here the CDR3 reads CASSFEGANEKLFF. In DNA, the CDR3 is TGCGCCAGCAGCTTCGAAGGGGCCAACGAAAAACTGTTTTTT.

The chain has TRBV3-1 (or the pseudogene TRBV3-2) and TRBJ1-1, with unresolved D. CDR3 length: 13 residues. Germline loops: CDR1 LGHDT, CDR2 YNNKEL (reference sequence). The V end was cut by 3 bases, the J end by 3 bases, with 8 bases between. The CDR3 here is CASSHQVDTEAFF. The DNA of the CDR3 is TGTGCCAGCAGCCATCAGGTGGACACTGAAGCTTTCTTT.

This chain joins TRBV19 and TRBJ2-1; tentatively, D is TRBD2 (7 bases). The CDR3 has 13 residues. Germline V lookup: CDR1 LNHDA, CDR2 SQIVND (reference sequence). Trimming took 3 bases from V and 6 from J, leaving 9 bases between them. CDR3 bases: TGTGCCAGTAGTATGGGAGGGGGCAATGAGCAGTTCTTC. Protein product: CASSMGGGNEQFF.

The chain is built from TRBV6-6 and TRBJ2-2; maybe TRBD1 (6 bases). The germline CDR1 and CDR2 sequences are MNHNY and SVGAGI (reference sequence). Trimming removed 2 bases from V and 4 bases from J, with 8 bases in between. This CDR3 contains 14 residues. The CDR3 DNA reads TGTGCCAGCAGTTACGACAGGAGCACCGGGGAGCTGTTTTTT. Protein: CASSYDRSTGELFF.

The rearrangement joins TRBV12-5 to TRBJ2-7, with D tentatively TRBD1 (6 bases). The CDR3 has 15 residues. Trimming took off 2 bases at V and 3 bases at J, with 14 bases between the two ends. CDR1 and CDR2 from the germline V gene are LGHNT and FRNRAP. The CDR3 is CASGLPGQINYEQYF. The CDR3 coding sequence is TGTGCTAGTGGTTTGCCCGGACAGATAAACTACGAGCAGTACTTC.

The J gene is TRBJ2-2, the V gene TRBV29-1; TRBD1 might be the D (6 bases). Per the germline V gene, CDR1 is SQVTM and CDR2 is ANQGSEA. V lost 4 bases, J lost 5 bases, and 14 bases lay in between. This CDR3 has 14 amino acids. As DNA, the CDR3 is TGCAGCGTTGCGAAGGGGGTGGGGACCGGGGAGCTGTTTTTT. Translated: CSVAKGVGTGELFF.

The chain joins TRBV2 to TRBJ1-2, with D unresolved. V was shortened by 6 bases and J by 8 bases, with 16 bases between the two germline ends. There are 13 residues in the CDR3. The germline V gene has CDR1 SNHLY and CDR2 FYNNEI. The CDR3 DNA reads TGTGCCAGCAGCGTAACGTTCGGAGGCGGCTACACCTTC. Its translation is CASSVTFGGGYTF. The whole variable domain, remainder taken from reference TRBV2 and TRBJ1-2, is EPEVTQTPSHQVTQMGQEVILRCVPISNHLYFYWYRQILGQKVEFLVSFYNNEISEKSEIFDDQFSVERPDGSNFTLKIRSTKLEDSAMYFCASSVTFGGGYTFGSGTRLTVV.

The chain carries TRBV9 and TRBJ1-5; D may be TRBD1 (6 bases). Between the trimmed V and J ends, which lost 3 bases and 2 bases, there was a span of 12 bases. Germline V gene lookup returns CDR1 SGDLS and CDR2 YYNGEE. This CDR3 region has 15 residues. DNA for the CDR3: TGTGCCAGCAGCGCCACAGGGATGCGCAATCAGCCCCAGCATTTT. This translates into CASSATGMRNQPQHF.